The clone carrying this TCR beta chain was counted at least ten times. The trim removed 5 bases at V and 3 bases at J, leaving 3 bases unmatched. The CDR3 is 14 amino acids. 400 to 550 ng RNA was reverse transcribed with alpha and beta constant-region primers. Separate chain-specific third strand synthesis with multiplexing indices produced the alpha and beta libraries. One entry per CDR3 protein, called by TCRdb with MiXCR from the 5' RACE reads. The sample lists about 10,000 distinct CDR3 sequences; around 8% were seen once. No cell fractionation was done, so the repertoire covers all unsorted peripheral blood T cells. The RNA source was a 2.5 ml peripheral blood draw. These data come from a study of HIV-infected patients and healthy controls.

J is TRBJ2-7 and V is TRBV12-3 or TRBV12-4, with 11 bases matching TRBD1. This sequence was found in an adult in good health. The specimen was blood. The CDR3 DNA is TGTGCCAGCAGTACCGGGACAGGGGGCTACGAGCAGTACTTC. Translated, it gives CASSTGTGGYEQYF.